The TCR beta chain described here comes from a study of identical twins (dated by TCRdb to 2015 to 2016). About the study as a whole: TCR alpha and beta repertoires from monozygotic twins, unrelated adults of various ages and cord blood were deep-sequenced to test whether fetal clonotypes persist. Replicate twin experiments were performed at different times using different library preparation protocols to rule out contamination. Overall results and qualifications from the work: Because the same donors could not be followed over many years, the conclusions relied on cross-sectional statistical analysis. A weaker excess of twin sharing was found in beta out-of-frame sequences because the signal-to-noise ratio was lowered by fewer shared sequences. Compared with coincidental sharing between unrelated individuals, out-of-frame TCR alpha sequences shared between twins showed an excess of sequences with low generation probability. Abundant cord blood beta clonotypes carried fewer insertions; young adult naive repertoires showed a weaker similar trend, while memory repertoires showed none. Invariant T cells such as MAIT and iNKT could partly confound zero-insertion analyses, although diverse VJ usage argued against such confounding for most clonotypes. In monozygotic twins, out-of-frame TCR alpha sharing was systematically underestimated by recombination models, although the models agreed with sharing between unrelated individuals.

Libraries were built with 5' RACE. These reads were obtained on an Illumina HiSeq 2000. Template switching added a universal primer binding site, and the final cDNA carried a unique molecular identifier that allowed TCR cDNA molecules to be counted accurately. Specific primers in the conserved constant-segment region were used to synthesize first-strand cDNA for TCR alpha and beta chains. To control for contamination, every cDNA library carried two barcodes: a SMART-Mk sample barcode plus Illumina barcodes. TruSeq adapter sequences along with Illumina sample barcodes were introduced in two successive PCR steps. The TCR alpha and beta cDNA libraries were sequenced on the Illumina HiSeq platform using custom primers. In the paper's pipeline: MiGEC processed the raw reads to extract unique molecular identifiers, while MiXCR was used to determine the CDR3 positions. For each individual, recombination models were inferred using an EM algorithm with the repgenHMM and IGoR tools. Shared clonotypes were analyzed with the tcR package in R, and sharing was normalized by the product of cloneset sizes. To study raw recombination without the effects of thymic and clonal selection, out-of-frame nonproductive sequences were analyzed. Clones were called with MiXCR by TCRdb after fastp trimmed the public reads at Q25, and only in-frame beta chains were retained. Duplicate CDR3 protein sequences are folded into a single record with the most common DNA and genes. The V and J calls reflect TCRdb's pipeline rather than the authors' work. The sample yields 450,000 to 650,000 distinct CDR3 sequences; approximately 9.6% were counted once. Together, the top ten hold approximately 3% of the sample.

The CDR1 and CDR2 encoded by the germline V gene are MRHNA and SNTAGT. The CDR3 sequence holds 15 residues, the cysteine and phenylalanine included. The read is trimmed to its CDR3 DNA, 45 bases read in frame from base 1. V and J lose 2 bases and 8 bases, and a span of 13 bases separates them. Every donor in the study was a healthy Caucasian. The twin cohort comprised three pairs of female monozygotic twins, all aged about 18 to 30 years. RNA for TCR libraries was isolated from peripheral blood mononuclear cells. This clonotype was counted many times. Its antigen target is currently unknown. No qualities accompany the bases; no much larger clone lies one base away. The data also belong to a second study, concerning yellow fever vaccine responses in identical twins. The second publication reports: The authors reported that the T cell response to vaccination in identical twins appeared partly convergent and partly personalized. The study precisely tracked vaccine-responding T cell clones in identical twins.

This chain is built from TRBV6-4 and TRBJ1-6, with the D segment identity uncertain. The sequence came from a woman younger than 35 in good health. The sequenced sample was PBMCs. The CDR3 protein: CASSDGRSADSPLHF. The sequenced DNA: TGTGCCAGCAGTGACGGTCGATCGGCCGATTCACCCCTCCACTTT.